What follows are 25 T cell receptor beta chains derived from one specimen sequenced in a study of cytomegalovirus exposure and HLA in healthy donors. PCR used 60 Vbeta primers and 13 Jbeta primers. TCRdb's table, derived via immunoSEQ multiplex PCR, lists solely in-frame clones and lacks some. The sample lists hundreds of thousands of clones, around 83% occurring once. The sequenced sample was PBMCs. The receptor source for this set is a girl under 18 in good health and CMV-seronegative.

The chain links TRBV30 to TRBJ1-5, with 7 bases identical to TRBD1. The J segment lost 3 bases and the V segment lost 2 bases, leaving 7 bases of the junction unmatched. The length of the CDR3 is 15 residues. Germline V gives CDR1 GTSNPN, CDR2 SVGIG (reference sequence). The CDR3 spells CAWSLGGQFNQPQHF. Written as DNA, the CDR3 is TGTGCCTGGAGTCTTGGGGGACAGTTCAATCAGCCCCAGCATTTT.

The chain couples TRBV28 to TRBJ2-7; 7 bases fit TRBD1. CDR1 and CDR2 from the germline V gene are MDHEN and SYDVKM. CDR3 size: 16 residues. V shed 5 bases and J 1 base; nucleotides not matched to a gene: 11. CDR3 sequence (DNA): TGTGCCAGCAGTATACCGGGACAGCACAAGTCCTACGAGCAGTACTTC. This encodes CASSIPGQHKSYEQYF.

The chain carries TRBV10-3 and TRBJ2-2, with 7 bases that match TRBD1. The germline V gene has CDR1 ENHRY and CDR2 SYGVKD. Trimming cost V 4 bases and J 7 bases; bases outside gene matches: 18. The CDR3 sequence is 18 residues long. CDR3: CAISAGQPVVQSGGELFF. CDR3 DNA sequence: TGTGCCATCAGTGCGGGACAGCCGGTGGTCCAGAGCGGCGGGGAGCTGTTTTTT.

This clone was recorded only once. Other DNA sequences in this sample translate to the same CDR3. This chain uses TRBV28 with TRBJ2-5; D remains ambiguous. The CDR3 spans 10 residues. Germline assignment: CDR1 MDHEN and CDR2 SYDVKM. V was clipped by 6 bases and J by 4 bases, with 3 bases between them. The CDR3 sequence is CASSRETQYF. As DNA, the CDR3 is TGTGCCAGCAGCCGAGAGACCCAGTACTTC. The whole variable domain, remainder taken from reference TRBV28 and TRBJ2-5, is DVKVTQSSRYLVKRTGEKVFLECVQDMDHENMFWYRQDPGLGLRLIYFSYDVKMKEKGDIPEGYSVSREKKERFSLILESASTNQTSMYLCASSRETQYFGPGTRLLVL.

This chain joins TRBV28 and TRBJ1-5; the D gene is possibly TRBD1 (5 bases). Germline V gene data show CDR1 as MDHEN and CDR2 as SYDVKM. The CDR3 consists of 14 residues. The V end lost 5 bases, the J end lost 5 bases, and 13 bases lay between the germline ends. The CDR3 DNA follows: TGTGCCAGCAGTCCCAGGGCACGGGATCAGCCCCAGCATTTT. It translates to CASSPRARDQPQHF.

This clone has a single count. The chain combines TRBV11-1 with TRBJ2-7, with D perhaps TRBD1 (6 bases). Germline V gene data show CDR1 as SGHAT and CDR2 as FQDESV (reference sequence). Trimming left V 5 bases short and J 3 bases short, with 14 bases between. The CDR3 is 14 amino acids. In nucleotides, the CDR3 is TGTGCCAGCAGCGCACCAGACAGGTACTACGAGCAGTACTTC. Protein: CASSAPDRYYEQYF. Full variable domain (rest looked up from reference TRBV11-1 and TRBJ2-7): EAEVAQSPRYKITEKSQAVAFWCDPISGHATLYWYRQILGQGPELLVQFQDESVVDDSQLPKDRFSAERLKGVDSTLKIQPAELGDSAMYLCASSAPDRYYEQYFGPGTRLTVT.

This clone was detected a few times. The chain links TRBV6-1 to TRBJ1-1; the D is unclear. Germline V gives CDR1 MNHNS, CDR2 SASEGT. This CDR3 contains 13 residues. V was shortened by 5 bases and J by 3 bases, with 10 bases between the two germline ends. CDR3 nucleotides: TGTGCCAGCAGTCCCGCAGGCCACACTGAAGCTTTCTTT. This encodes CASSPAGHTEAFF.

V usage is TRBV28 and J usage is TRBJ2-7; maybe TRBD1 (6 bases). V gave up 6 bases and J gave up 5 bases, with 17 bases separating them. The CDR3 consists of 14 residues. Looked up from germline, CDR1 is MDHEN and CDR2 is SYDVKM. The CDR3 nucleotides read TGTGCCAGCAGCGTAATCAACAGGGTTAACGAGCAGTACTTC. It encodes CASSVINRVNEQYF.

This sequence joins TRBV28 and TRBJ1-5; TRBD1 might be the D (6 bases). Trimming shortened V by 6 bases and J by 9 bases, and 12 bases separated the two germline ends. CDR1 and CDR2 from the germline V gene are MDHEN and SYDVKM. This CDR3 has 12 amino acids. The CDR3 nucleotides are TGTGCCAGCAGACAAAGGGGGGGGCCCCAGCATTTT. Amino acid sequence: CASRQRGGPQHF.

The rearrangement links TRBV5-1 to TRBJ1-6; D call uncertain. V lost 4 bases, J lost 6 bases, and 23 bases lay in between. The CDR3 sequence is 18 residues long. The germline gives CDR1 SGHRS, CDR2 YFSETQ. The CDR3 DNA follows: TGCGCCAGCAGCACTGCCCCTTTGGTCGTAAGTCTTAATTCACCCCTCCACTTT. It is translated as CASSTAPLVVSLNSPLHF.

The chain carries TRBV9 and TRBJ2-5; weak D call: TRBD2 (7 bases). Trimming left V 1 base short and J 2 bases short, with 15 bases between. The CDR3 is 16 residues long. Per germline, CDR1 SGDLS and CDR2 YYNGEE. The CDR3 DNA follows: TGTGCCAGCAGCGTACGAGGGGGGGGCCCACAAGAGACCCAGTACTTC. Translation: CASSVRGGGPQETQYF.

CDR3 sequence (DNA): TGTGCCAGCAGCTTGGGGCCACAGTCTAACTATGGCTACACCTTC. Translation gives CASSLGPQSNYGYTF. The chain employs TRBV5-6 and TRBJ1-2; no definite D call. Trimming removed 0 bases from V and 0 bases from J, with 9 bases in between. CDR3 size: 15 residues. The germline V gene encodes CDR1 SGHDT and CDR2 YYEEEE.

The CDR3 DNA sequence: TGTGCCAGCAGCCAAGAACTAGCGGGACACTACGAGCAGTACTTC. Residues: CASSQELAGHYEQYF. The V and J genes are TRBV14 and TRBJ2-7; TRBD2 matches 10 bases. From germline, CDR1 is SGHDN and CDR2 FVKESK. There are 15 residues in the CDR3. With V trimmed by 0 bases and J by 3 bases, 2 bases remained unmatched.

V gene TRBV7-9 combines with J gene TRBJ1-4; D is unclear. The CDR3 is 13 amino acids. The V gene's germline CDR1 is SEHNR and CDR2 FQNEAQ (reference sequence). Trimming cost V 1 base and J 8 bases, with 8 bases left between them. For the CDR3, the DNA is TGTGCCAGCAGCTTAGGACTTCGCGAAAAACTGTTTTTT. It yields the protein CASSLGLREKLFF.

V gene TRBV5-6 combines with J gene TRBJ2-3; 7 nucleotides match TRBD2. Germline trimming cut 3 bases from V and 2 bases from J; bases unmatched to any gene: 15. The CDR3 is made up of 18 amino acids. The germline V gene encodes CDR1 SGHDT and CDR2 YYEEEE. Here the CDR3 reads CASSSSLGRDGYTDTQYF. The CDR3 coding sequence is TGTGCCAGCAGCTCTTCTTTGGGGAGGGACGGCTACACAGATACGCAGTATTTT.

The rearrangement joins TRBV5-1 to TRBJ2-3, with D perhaps TRBD2 (7 bases). The CDR3 runs to 16 residues. Trimming removed 9 bases from V and 0 bases from J, with 20 bases in between. In germline, CDR1 is SGHRS, CDR2 YFSETQ. The CDR3 sequence is CATKVNGGPSTDTQYF. CDR3 DNA sequence: TGCGCCACGAAAGTTAACGGGGGGCCTAGCACAGATACGCAGTATTTT.

This clone was seen a few times. The V call is TRBV4-3, the J call TRBJ1-3, with D tentatively TRBD1 (5 bases). V was clipped by 1 base and J by 3 bases, with 7 bases between them. Germline V gene data show CDR1 as LGHNA and CDR2 as YSLEER. This CDR3 is built from 14 residues. The CDR3 DNA is TGCGCCAGCAGCCAAGGGGGGGTTGGAAACACCATATATTTT. Protein sequence: CASSQGGVGNTIYF.

DNA for the CDR3: TGTGCCAGCAGATTGTATCGGGGAGGGAACACTGAAGCTTTCTTT. It codes for CASRLYRGGNTEAFF. V and J are TRBV6-1 and TRBJ1-1; no firm D call. The V end was cut by 6 bases, the J end by 1 base, with 15 bases between. The CDR3 spans 15 residues. The germline gives CDR1 MNHNS, CDR2 SASEGT.

With regard to this clone: Other DNA variants within this sample encode the same CDR3. V gene TRBV4-1 combines with J gene TRBJ2-7; TRBD1 agrees at 7 bases. This CDR3 is built from 14 residues. Trimming took 1 base from V and 3 from J; bases not matched to a gene: 3. Germline lookup yields CDR1 MGHRA and CDR2 YSYEKL. CDR3 loop: CASSQGQGIYEQYF. The CDR3, as DNA: TGCGCCAGCAGCCAAGGACAGGGAATCTACGAGCAGTACTTC.

A few counts support this clone. The chain is built from TRBV30 and TRBJ2-3; 7 nucleotides line up with TRBD2. The CDR3 contains 16 residues. The junction had 10 bases not matched to a gene; V was cut back by 3 bases and J by 1 base. The germline V gene encodes CDR1 GTSNPN and CDR2 SVGIG (reference sequence). The CDR3 nucleotides read TGTGCCTGGAGCGTCGGACTAGAGAGGGGCACAGATACGCAGTATTTT. Its protein is CAWSVGLERGTDTQYF. The variable domain in full, with the rest retrieved from reference TRBV30 and TRBJ2-3, is SQTIHQWPATLVQPVGSPLSLECTVEGTSNPNLYWYRQAAGRGLQLLFYSVGIGQISSEVPQNLSASRPQDRQFILSSKKLLLSDSGFYLCAWSVGLERGTDTQYFGPGTRLTVL.

The chain recombines TRBV7-9 with TRBJ2-1, with 8 bases aligning to TRBD2. J gave up 7 bases and V 5 bases, and 16 bases lay outside the gene matches. CDR1 and CDR2 from the germline V gene are SEHNR and FQNEAQ (reference sequence). The CDR3 runs to 17 residues. The CDR3 region has the DNA TGTGCCAGCAGCACAAGGGGTAGCGGGATTACTGGGAATGAGCAGTTCTTC. The encoded protein is CASSTRGSGITGNEQFF.

In this sample, this clone turned up a few times. This CDR3 is CSVAEGRYQPQHF. CDR3 DNA sequence: TGCAGCGTGGCTGAGGGCAGATATCAGCCCCAGCATTTT. The chain carries TRBV29-1 and TRBJ1-5; the D is unclear. The CDR3 is made up of 13 amino acids. Per the germline V gene, CDR1 is SQVTM and CDR2 is ANQGSEA. V was trimmed by 6 bases and J by 5 bases, leaving 14 bases between them.

V and J are TRBV7-9 and TRBJ2-5; weak D call: TRBD2 (6 bases). CDR1 and CDR2 from the germline V gene are SEHNR and FQNEAQ (reference sequence). Trimming took off 5 bases at V and 5 bases at J, with 21 bases between the two ends. CDR3 length: 16 amino acids. CDR3 sequence reads: CASSPMFAGSGETQYF. CDR3 DNA sequence: TGTGCCAGCAGCCCGATGTTTGCGGGGAGTGGGGAGACCCAGTACTTC.

This chain links TRBV11-1 with TRBJ1-1, with 7 bases fitting TRBD1. The CDR3 totals 16 residues. Unmatched junction bases numbered 8, after V lost 4 bases and J lost 0 bases. In germline, CDR1 is SGHAT, CDR2 FQDESV (reference sequence). Written as DNA, the CDR3 is TGTGCCAGCAGCTATGGGACAGATTACATGAACACTGAAGCTTTCTTT. Translated, it gives CASSYGTDYMNTEAFF.

J is TRBJ2-7 and V is TRBV7-2; a weak D match, TRBD1 (5 bases). The V end lost 2 bases, the J end lost 0 bases, and 14 bases lay between the germline ends. The CDR3 has 16 residues. CDR1 and CDR2 (germline): SGHTA, FQGNSA. The CDR3 sequence is CASSLSQGLSSYEQYF. DNA for the CDR3: TGTGCCAGCAGCTTATCTCAGGGCCTTAGCTCCTACGAGCAGTACTTC.